This TCR beta chain was retrieved from a study of blood T cell repertoires in COVID-19 (TCRdb year 2020). Regarding the complete study: Samples from collaborators originated in the United States, Italy and Spain and spanned both the acute and convalescent phases of COVID-19. The samples were drawn from the first 160 participants of the ongoing ImmuneRACE study and from roughly 1,300 subjects provided by 6 global collaborators. The prospective study material was composed of cDNA or gDNA derived from T cells, B-cell-depleted T cells, or PBMCs. The repertoires were made available in a free public database intended to serve as a resource for research on the immune response to SARS-CoV-2. HLA class I and class II types, where available, came from metadata supplied by the sample provider rather than from assay-based typing. Sample metadata almost always included a de-identified subject ID, COVID-19 status, age in years and sex. The dataset comprised deeply sampled blood TCRbeta repertoires from subjects exposed to, actively infected with, or recovered from COVID-19. Broader findings and caveats from the paper: The amount of clinical and demographic metadata varied by source and participant and was provided uncurated.

TCRbeta CDR3 regions were amplified from genomic DNA using the immunoSEQ Assay, a bias-controlled multiplex PCR. Turning to the authors' computational methods: Within the assay, amplification of reference gene primers was used to estimate how many nucleated cells each sample contained. To quantify the absolute abundance of each unique TCRbeta CDR3 rearrangement, sequence reads were collapsed and filtered. For each sample, productive Simpson clonality was calculated by taking the square root of Simpson's diversity index across productive rearrangements. TCRdb carries this immuneACCESS record with in-frame sequences only. Its versions omit some clonotypes, under half of them owing to an unresolved V gene in the studies checked, with the rest unexplained. V and J calls and clone size are as listed in that table; D and trimming were resolved from the DNA. The sample includes tens of thousands of clones, with 75% to 90% observed a single time. Clones ranked in the top ten supply 25% to 35% of the sample.

One collaborating source in Seattle enrolled patients during active infection and followed them longitudinally through the course of disease. The collaborating institutions used their own protocols to collect whole blood in K2EDTA tubes. For TCRbeta analysis, collaborator samples were shipped as frozen whole blood, as isolated PBMCs, or as DNA extracted from either sample type. In the case of this clone: The antigen it recognizes is unknown. Base-call qualities are not available, and no considerably larger clone is one nucleotide away.

Measured from the cysteine to the phenylalanine, the CDR3 is 16 residues long. Kept here is only the CDR3 DNA, which spans 48 bases and is read in frame from base 1. Trimming at the junction amounts to 0 bases on V and 2 bases on J, and the germline ends lie 11 bases apart. Per the germline V gene (reference sequence), LGHDT is the CDR1 and YNNKEL is the CDR2. The chain is encoded by TRBV3-1 (or the pseudogene TRBV3-2) joined to TRBJ2-1; TRBD2 is a possible D gene, resting on 5 matching bases. The source material was peripheral blood. The TCR comes from a man between 60 and 75 years old with COVID-19, enrolled during active disease. The CDR3: CASSQDRDYPYNEQFF. DNA sequence: TGTGCCAGCAGCCAAGATCGTGACTACCCCTACAATGAGCAGTTCTTC.